These T cell receptor beta chains were read from a single sample in a study of T cell responses to AZD1222 COVID-19 vaccine. Repertoires were generated with immunoSEQ multiplex PCR, while TCRdb's copy carries only in-frame clones and drops some. The profile shows roughly 120,000 clones, around 90% of them singletons. The source was peripheral blood, collected on day 0 of AZD1222 vaccination. All receptors derive from an adult in good health. The CDR3 runs from the conserved cysteine through the conserved F or W. A D gene is named only where the DNA matches it firmly. The size of a clone is reported for some rows only, either as once, few or many, or as a class for expanded clones.

v_call	j_call	d_call	clone_size	cdr3_nt	cdr3_aa
TRBV19	TRBJ1-5	NA	few	TGTGCCAGTAGTATCGTGGATCAGCCCCAGCATTTT	CASSIVDQPQHF
TRBV5-1	TRBJ2-1	NA	NA	TGCGCCAGCAGCTATGCCGGGACGAGGAGCTCCTACAATGAGCAGTTCTTC	CASSYAGTRSSYNEQFF
TRBV4-2	TRBJ2-2	TRBD2	NA	TGTGCCAGCAGCCAAGAAGCGGGGGGGCCCGGGGAGCTGTTTTTT	CASSQEAGGPGELFF
TRBV11-2	TRBJ1-2	NA	NA	TGTGCCAGCAGCTTAGGGCAGAGCTATGGCTACACCTTC	CASSLGQSYGYTF
TRBV28	TRBJ2-1	NA	NA	TGTGCCAGCAGTGGATTGGGTCCGGATGAGCAGTTCTTC	CASSGLGPDEQFF
TRBV24-1	TRBJ1-2	TRBD1	once	TGTGCCACCAGTGGTTCTGGACAGGGAGCTAACTATGGCTACACCTTC	CATSGSGQGANYGYTF
TRBV19	TRBJ1-2	NA	NA	TGTGCCAGTAGACTCCGGGACTCCTTTGGGTATGGCTACACCTTC	CASRLRDSFGYGYTF
TRBV4-1	TRBJ2-2	TRBD2	NA	TGCGCCAGCAGCCAACCCTCGCGGGGGGTCACCGGGGAGCTGTTTTTT	CASSQPSRGVTGELFF
TRBV7-3	TRBJ2-2	NA	NA	TGTGCCAGCAGCCCAGACGGGGGCACCGGGGAGCTGTTTTTT	CASSPDGGTGELFF
TRBV25-1	TRBJ2-7	TRBD2	NA	TGTGCCAGCAGTGAACCGGGACTAGCGGGAGTGTACGAGCAGTACTTC	CASSEPGLAGVYEQYF
TRBV24-1	TRBJ1-2	NA	NA	TGTGCCACCAGTGATGTAACAGGGACGGGCGGCTACACCTTC	CATSDVTGTGGYTF
TRBV28	TRBJ2-3	NA	NA	TGTGCCAGCAGCCCAGAAATCCGGGGCTGGCCAGATACGCAGTATTTT	CASSPEIRGWPDTQYF
TRBV11-3	TRBJ1-1	NA	NA	TGTGCCAGCAGCTTTTCAGGGGTAAACACTGAAGCTTTCTTT	CASSFSGVNTEAFF
TRBV3-1/TRBV3-2	TRBJ2-5	TRBD2	once	TGTGCCAGCAGCCAGGGCCCTGGACTAGCGGGGAAGACCCAGTACTTC	CASSQGPGLAGKTQYF
TRBV7-9	TRBJ2-5	TRBD1	NA	TGTGCCAGCAGCTTAACAGGGGGCGCAGAGACCCAGTACTTC	CASSLTGGAETQYF
TRBV7-2	TRBJ2-3	TRBD2	NA	TGTGCCAGCAGCCTCAATAGCGGGGGGGGCACAGATACGCAGTATTTT	CASSLNSGGGTDTQYF
TRBV24-1	TRBJ1-2	TRBD1	NA	TGTGCCACCAGTGACTCCGGGACAGGGGCTCTGGGGGGCTACACCTTC	CATSDSGTGALGGYTF
TRBV7-8	TRBJ1-1	NA	once	TGTGCCAGCAGCTTAGGGGGCAGCAACACTGAAGCTTTCTTT	CASSLGGSNTEAFF
TRBV24-1	TRBJ1-6	TRBD1	NA	TGTGCCACCAGTGATTTCAAGGGGGCGTCTAATTCACCCCTCCACTTT	CATSDFKGASNSPLHF
TRBV4-3	TRBJ1-1	TRBD1	NA	TGCGCCAGCAGCCGAGTCGACAGGGAGAATTCTGAAGCTTTCTTT	CASSRVDRENSEAFF
TRBV6-5	TRBJ2-7	TRBD2	NA	TGTGCCAGCAGTTGGGGGCGGGAGGCCTACGAGCAGTACTTC	CASSWGREAYEQYF
TRBV20-1	TRBJ1-1	NA	NA	TGCAGTGCTAGAGTAGGCATTGAAGCTTTCTTT	CSARVGIEAFF
TRBV28	TRBJ2-5	TRBD2	NA	TGTGCCAGCAGTTTTGGCGCGGGAGAGGCCACCCTCCAAGAGACCCAGTACTTC	CASSFGAGEATLQETQYF
TRBV5-5	TRBJ1-5	NA	NA	TGTGCCAGCAGCCCCGGGACGGGCAGCAATCAGCCCCAGCATTTT	CASSPGTGSNQPQHF
TRBV11-3	TRBJ2-3	NA	NA	TGTGCCAGCAGCCTTTATCTCACAGATACGCAGTATTTT	CASSLYLTDTQYF
TRBV4-3	TRBJ2-7	NA	NA	TGCGCCAGCAGCGGGGGGCCCTACGAGCAGTACTTC	CASSGGPYEQYF
TRBV11-2	TRBJ2-7	TRBD2	NA	TGTGCCAGCAGCTTAAGTGGTGTGGCGGGAGGTCGTTACGAGCAGTACTTC	CASSLSGVAGGRYEQYF
TRBV7-8	TRBJ2-3	NA	NA	TGTGCCAGCAGCTTCGATTTCGGACCGTCCCCCAATCGGTATTTT	CASSFDFGPSPNRYF
TRBV6-5	TRBJ2-3	TRBD2	once	TGTGCCAGCAGAATACTAGCGGGAGACGATACGCAGTATTTT	CASRILAGDDTQYF
TRBV29-1	TRBJ2-7	TRBD1	NA	TGCAGCGTGGGGACAGGGATCAGCTACGAGCAGTACTTC	CSVGTGISYEQYF
TRBV6-6	TRBJ1-3	NA	NA	TGTGCCAGCAGTTACCTCCACCCATTGGTAGGAGACACCATATATTTT	CASSYLHPLVGDTIYF
TRBV19	TRBJ1-2	NA	NA	TGTGCCAGTAGTATAGCCGGGTTTGTGCGCTATGGCTACACCTTC	CASSIAGFVRYGYTF
TRBV11-3	TRBJ2-2	TRBD1	NA	TGTGCCAGCAGCTCGGGACAGGGTTTGGCCGCCAACACCGGGGAGCTGTTTTTT	CASSSGQGLAANTGELFF
TRBV28	TRBJ1-5	NA	NA	TGTGCCAGCAGAGCATCGTCCGGGACCGGGGGCAATCAGCCCCAGCATTTT	CASRASSGTGGNQPQHF
TRBV18	TRBJ2-5	NA	NA	TGTGCCAGCTCACCACCGGGAATAAAAGAGACCCAGTACTTC	CASSPPGIKETQYF
TRBV11-2	TRBJ2-7	TRBD2	NA	TGTGCCAGCAGCTTGGCCACTAGCGGGGAGTCCTACGAGCAGTACTTC	CASSLATSGESYEQYF
TRBV7-6	TRBJ1-1	NA	NA	TGTGCCAGCAGCCCTACGGGCGGCGGGAGGGTCACTGAAGCTTTCTTT	CASSPTGGGRVTEAFF
TRBV7-2	TRBJ2-1	TRBD2	once	TGTGCCAGCAGCACCGGACTAGCGGACTACAATGAGCAGTTCTTC	CASSTGLADYNEQFF
TRBV20-1	TRBJ1-2	NA	NA	TGCAGTGCTAGTATCGAACGGGACTATGGCTACACCTTC	CSASIERDYGYTF
TRBV4-2	TRBJ1-2	TRBD1	NA	TGTGCCAGCAGCCAAGATCGACAGGGGGACAGCTATGGCTACACCTTC	CASSQDRQGDSYGYTF
TRBV14	TRBJ1-2	TRBD1	NA	TGTGCCAGCAGCCCCAGGGGGATCGCATATGGCTACACCTTC	CASSPRGIAYGYTF
TRBV10-3	TRBJ2-5	NA	NA	TGTGCCATCAGTGGTGAGGAGGCGGAGACCCAGTACTTC	CAISGEEAETQYF
TRBV24-1	TRBJ1-5	TRBD1	NA	TGTGCCACCAGTGAGGGACAGGGGGCGTCTCAGCCCCAGCATTTT	CATSEGQGASQPQHF
TRBV18	TRBJ2-7	TRBD2	NA	TGTGCCAGCTCCGCGGGACTAGCGGTCTCCTACGAGCAGTACTTC	CASSAGLAVSYEQYF
TRBV6-5	TRBJ2-5	NA	NA	TGTGCCAGCAGTTACAGGGCCCCTGCCCAGTACTTC	CASSYRAPAQYF
TRBV29-1	TRBJ1-2	TRBD1	NA	TGCAGCGTCACGCCAGAGGACAGGAATGGCTACACCTTC	CSVTPEDRNGYTF
TRBV2	TRBJ1-1	NA	NA	TGTGCCAGCAGTGTTGACAGGATGAACACTGAAGCTTTCTTT	CASSVDRMNTEAFF
TRBV4-3	TRBJ2-3	NA	NA	TGCGCCAGCAGCCAGGATCAAAAACCGTTTACTAGCACAGATACGCAGTATTTT	CASSQDQKPFTSTDTQYF
TRBV5-4	TRBJ1-1	TRBD1	NA	TGTGCCAGCAGCCGCCGACAGGGCATGAACACTGAAGCTTTCTTT	CASSRRQGMNTEAFF
TRBV6-5	TRBJ1-5	TRBD1	NA	TGTGCCAGCACAGGGACAGGGAATCAGCCCCAGCATTTT	CASTGTGNQPQHF
TRBV6-2/TRBV6-3	TRBJ2-1	NA	NA	TGTGCCAGCAGTGGCGCTAACTACAATGAGCAGTTCTTC	CASSGANYNEQFF
TRBV19	TRBJ2-1	NA	NA	TGTGCCAGTAGTCTACAGGAGGGATCCTACAATGAGCAGTTCTTC	CASSLQEGSYNEQFF
TRBV7-9	TRBJ2-3	NA	NA	TGTGCCAGCCTTGGGCCCAAGGGAGGAGATACGCAGTATTTT	CASLGPKGGDTQYF
TRBV12-3/TRBV12-4	TRBJ1-1	NA	NA	TGTGCCAGCAGCAGAACAGGCGACACTGAAGCTTTCTTT	CASSRTGDTEAFF
TRBV18	TRBJ1-2	NA	NA	TGTGCCAGCTCACTAGACAGGAACTATGGCTACACCTTC	CASSLDRNYGYTF